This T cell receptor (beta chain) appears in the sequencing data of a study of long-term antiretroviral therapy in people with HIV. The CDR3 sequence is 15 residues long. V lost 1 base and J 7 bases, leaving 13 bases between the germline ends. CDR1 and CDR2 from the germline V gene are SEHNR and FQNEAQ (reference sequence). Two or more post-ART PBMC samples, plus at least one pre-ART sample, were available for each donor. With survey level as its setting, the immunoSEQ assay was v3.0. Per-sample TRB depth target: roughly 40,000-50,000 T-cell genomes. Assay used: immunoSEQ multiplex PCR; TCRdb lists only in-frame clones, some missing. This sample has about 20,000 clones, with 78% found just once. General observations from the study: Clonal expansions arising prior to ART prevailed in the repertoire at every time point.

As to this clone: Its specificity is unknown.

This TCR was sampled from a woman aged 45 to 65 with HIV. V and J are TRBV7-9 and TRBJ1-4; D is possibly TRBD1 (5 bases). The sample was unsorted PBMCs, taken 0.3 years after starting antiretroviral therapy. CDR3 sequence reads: CASSLEGTSGEKLFF. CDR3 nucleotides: TGTGCCAGCAGCTTAGAAGGGACGTCGGGTGAAAAACTGTTTTTT.